This entry is about one T cell receptor beta chain. The antigen is undetermined. The sample contains more than one DNA sequence encoding this CDR3. PCR employed 60 Vbeta and 13 Jbeta primers. This table comes from immunoSEQ multiplex PCR, and its TCRdb copy is limited to in-frame clones, with some not included. The sample's table shows around 74,000 clones. These data come from a study of cytomegalovirus exposure and HLA in healthy donors. Overall study findings and caveats: Clonal expansion was found to be greater in HLA-associated TCR beta chains than in equally common others in a later analysis.

Trimming took off 0 bases at V and 4 bases at J, with 13 bases between the two ends. CDR1 and CDR2 from the germline V gene are SGHKS and YYEKEE (reference sequence). This CDR3 spans 15 amino acids. The sample taken for sequencing was PBMCs. The clonotype was recovered from a man between 50 and 59 years old in good health and CMV-seropositive. The chain employs TRBV5-5 and TRBJ1-2; D might be TRBD1 (6 bases). CDR3 coding DNA: TGTGCCAGCAGCTTGGGAGGGGGGGCCTCCTATGGCTACACCTTC. Its translation is CASSLGGGASYGYTF.